This T cell receptor (beta chain) was captured by sequencing in a study of CD8 T cells in ankylosing spondylitis. Regarding the study as a whole: As reported, disease-linked clones showed significant enrichment in matched ankylosing spondylitis synovial fluid. Certain motif variants had earlier been reported in reactive arthritis synovial fluid and blood. What seemed typical of ankylosing spondylitis blood was a TCR beta motif built from about eight highly homologous variants.

About this clonotype: Its antigen is not known.

Researchers built TCR beta libraries using quantitative 5'-RACE with molecular barcodes. TCRdb called the 5' RACE reads again in MiXCR, with one record for every CDR3 protein. The sample has about 500,000 distinct CDR3 sequences; roughly 5.3% are singletons. J lost 4 bases, V lost 8 bases, and 11 bases had no gene match. In germline, CDR1 is SGHDT, CDR2 YYEEEE. This CDR3 spans 15 amino acids. Sequenced input: blood, either unsorted or a sorted T cell fraction (not recorded which). The receptor comes from a male donor with ankylosing spondylitis. The chain combines TRBV5-6 with TRBJ2-7; TRBD2 agrees at 11 bases. CDR3 bases: TGTGCCAGGGGCCACGGGCTAGCGGGAGGATACGAGCAGTACTTC. Protein: CARGHGLAGGYEQYF.